This T cell receptor beta chain stems from a study of T cells in localized non-small cell lung cancer. General observations from the study: Peak T cell clonality was found in uninvolved adjacent lung, exceeding tumor. Because only a single region of the tumor was sequenced, heterogeneity remains possible.

Libraries were prepared by immunoSEQ multiplex PCR; TCRdb keeps only in-frame clonotypes and omits some of them. This table has 50,000 to 65,000 clones, roughly 76% appearing once. This clone was seen more than once but under ten times. The antigen remains unidentified. The V end lost 2 bases, the J end lost 7 bases, and 5 bases lay between the germline ends. The germline V gene has CDR1 WSHSY and CDR2 SAAADI. This CDR3 has 12 amino acids. The sequencing used PBMCs, collected before any cancer treatment. This TCR was sampled from a man between 40 and 70 years old with stage II lung adenocarcinoma. The V call is TRBV10-2, the J call TRBJ2-2, with unresolved D. As DNA, the CDR3 is TGCGCCAGCAGTGAGGGGAACGGGGAGCTGTTTTTT. It encodes CASSEGNGELFF.